The 28 T cell receptor beta chains presented below share a single source sample, sequenced in a study of shared clonotypes between healthy human individuals. Sequencing was performed with immunoSEQ multiplex PCR; in TCRdb, only in-frame clones are kept and a portion is missing. The table lists roughly 490,000 clones, 70% to 80% of them singletons. The sequencing sample was made of PBMCs. All receptors come from a woman in her thirties or forties in good health. Some clones in this sample may be carry-over from other donors' samples.

J is TRBJ2-1 and V is TRBV11-3; D possibly corresponds to TRBD2 (5 bases). This CDR3 spans 15 amino acids. Trimming stripped 5 bases from V and 0 bases from J, with 11 bases between. Germline V gene lookup returns CDR1 SGHNT and CDR2 YENEEA. The DNA for the CDR3 is TGTGCCAGCAGCAATAGCGCTAGCTCCTACAATGAGCAGTTCTTC. It translates to CASSNSASSYNEQFF.

CDR3 region: CASSSTGAEKLFF. DNA for the CDR3: TGTGCCAGCAGTTCAACGGGGGCCGAAAAACTGTTTTTT. The J gene is TRBJ1-4, the V gene TRBV7-9; a weak D match, TRBD1 (6 bases). The CDR3 is 13 amino acids. V was shortened by 6 bases and J by 8 bases, with 13 bases between the two germline ends. Per the germline V gene, CDR1 is SEHNR and CDR2 is FQNEAQ (reference sequence).

This chain joins TRBV7-2 and TRBJ2-5, with D maybe TRBD2 (7 bases). Germline V gives CDR1 SGHTA, CDR2 FQGNSA. Trimming took off 0 bases at V and 4 bases at J, with 12 bases between the two ends. This CDR3 has 15 amino acids. The CDR3 loop reads CASSLAGGGGETQYF. In nucleotides, the CDR3 is TGTGCCAGCAGCTTAGCGGGGGGGGGCGGAGAGACCCAGTACTTC.

The CDR3 region has the DNA TGTGCCAGCAGCTTGGTTGGGACAGGCACAGATACGCAGTATTTT. It is translated as CASSLVGTGTDTQYF. V gene TRBV5-4 combines with J gene TRBJ2-3, with 7 bases matching TRBD1. This CDR3 comprises 15 residues. Trimming took 0 bases from V and 1 from J; bases not matched to a gene: 2. Germline V lookup: CDR1 SGHNT, CDR2 YYREEE (reference sequence).

The rearrangement uses TRBV7-6 and TRBJ1-2; 7 bases match TRBD1. The CDR3 is 14 amino acids. The V gene end was trimmed by 7 bases and the J gene end by 5 bases; junction bases not matched to a gene: 10. The germline CDR1 and CDR2 sequences are SGHVS and FNYEAQ. The CDR3 DNA reads TGTGCCAGCAACCGACAGGGACCAAATTATGGCTACACCTTC. It yields the protein CASNRQGPNYGYTF.

The chain recombines TRBV7-8 with TRBJ1-2, with 9 bases that match TRBD1. There are 15 residues in the CDR3. Germline assignment: CDR1 SGHVS and CDR2 FQNEAQ. V shed 5 bases, J shed 5 bases, and the junction held 9 bases outside the gene matches. This CDR3 reads CASSPTGGPSYGYTF. CDR3 coding DNA: TGTGCCAGCAGCCCCACAGGGGGCCCGAGTTATGGCTACACCTTC. The full variable domain, rest sourced from reference TRBV7-8 and TRBJ1-2, is GAGVSQSPRYKVAKRGQDVALRCDPISGHVSLFWYQQALGQGPEFLTYFQNEAQLDKSGLPSDRFFAERPEGSVSTLKIQRTQQEDSAVYLCASSPTGGPSYGYTFGSGTRLTVV.

This clone was detected a few times. V gene TRBV9 combines with J gene TRBJ1-4, with TRBD1 matching 8 bases. Losses at the gene ends were 0 bases for V and 7 bases for J; bases not matched to a gene: 5. The CDR3 has 15 residues. The germline V gene has CDR1 SGDLS and CDR2 YYNGEE. In DNA form, the CDR3 reads TGTGCCAGCAGCGTAGGCGACAGGGGTTTTGAAAAACTGTTTTTT. This gives the protein CASSVGDRGFEKLFF.

This chain links TRBV5-1 with TRBJ1-4; D is possibly TRBD1 (6 bases). V lost 4 bases and J 10 bases, leaving 20 bases between the germline ends. This CDR3 has 15 amino acids. Germline V lookup: CDR1 SGHRS, CDR2 YFSETQ. The CDR3 here is CASSPNSGGGGKLFF. CDR3 bases: TGCGCCAGCAGCCCCAACAGCGGCGGAGGGGGAAAACTGTTTTTT.

This chain joins TRBV6-5 and TRBJ1-1, with 7 bases aligning to TRBD1. CDR1 is MNHEY, CDR2 SVGAGI, per germline. Trimming took 6 bases from V and 4 from J; bases not matched to a gene: 11. This CDR3 comprises 15 residues. The CDR3, as DNA: TGTGCCAGCAGACTAAACAGGGGCGAGTCCACTGAAGCTTTCTTT. Translating it yields CASRLNRGESTEAFF.

This clone appeared a few times. The chain joins TRBV15 to TRBJ1-3; no definite D call. This CDR3 is 15 amino acids long. The V gene's germline CDR1 is LNHNV and CDR2 YYDKDF (reference sequence). Trimming stripped 0 bases from V and 3 bases from J, with 9 bases between. In DNA form, the CDR3 reads TGTGCCACCAGCAGAGAAGCAGGTTATGGAAACACCATATATTTT. Its protein is CATSREAGYGNTIYF.

The chain is built from TRBV10-2 and TRBJ1-1; D is uncertain. Germline CDR1 WSHSY, CDR2 SAAADI. Trimming stripped 2 bases from V and 10 bases from J, with 11 bases between. The CDR3 totals 12 residues. The CDR3 reads CASSENRLAAFF. The CDR3, as DNA: TGCGCCAGCAGTGAGAACAGACTGGCAGCTTTCTTT.

The CDR3: CASSERTNTGELFF. DNA of the CDR3: TGTGCCAGCAGTGAACGGACGAACACCGGGGAGCTGTTTTTT. The rearrangement joins TRBV6-1 to TRBJ2-2, with D unresolved. The V gene's germline CDR1 is MNHNS and CDR2 SASEGT. This CDR3 is 14 amino acids long. V lost 2 bases and J 0 bases, leaving 4 bases between the germline ends.

The rearrangement links TRBV9 to TRBJ1-2; D uncertain. V lost 4 bases, J lost 0 bases, and 13 bases lay in between. In germline, CDR1 is SGDLS, CDR2 YYNGEE. The CDR3 has 15 amino acids. The CDR3 DNA is TGTGCCAGCAGCCAATCCGGGTCCGCTAACTATGGCTACACCTTC. It yields the protein CASSQSGSANYGYTF.

The V gene is TRBV7-6, the J gene TRBJ2-5; tentative D call: TRBD1 (7 bases). Germline CDR1 reads SGHVS; CDR2 reads FNYEAQ. With 7 bases removed from V and 5 bases from J, the gap between germline ends came to 17 bases. The CDR3 extends over 14 amino acids. The CDR3 DNA reads as TGTGCCAGCAACCTCGGAGGGGGCGGGGAGACCCAGTACTTC. It yields the protein CASNLGGGGETQYF.

The chain recombines TRBV7-6 with TRBJ1-3; D is unclear. Trimming took off 5 bases at V and 2 bases at J, with 4 bases between the two ends. CDR1 is SGHVS, CDR2 FNYEAQ, per germline. This CDR3 has 12 amino acids. CDR3 loop: CASSPAGNTIYF. CDR3 DNA: TGTGCCAGCAGCCCCGCTGGAAACACCATATATTTT.

The CDR3 DNA reads TGCGCCAGCAGCCAAGCAATGGCGGCATCCTACGAGCAGTACTTC. Amino acids: CASSQAMAASYEQYF. The chain links TRBV4-1 to TRBJ2-7; D is unclear. CDR3 size: 15 residues. Trimming took off 1 base at V and 1 base at J, with 11 bases between the two ends. Per the germline V gene, CDR1 is MGHRA and CDR2 is YSYEKL.

This rearrangement joins TRBV7-2 to TRBJ1-2; possibly TRBD1 for D (6 bases). The CDR3 length is 13 residues. Germline values: CDR1 SGHTA, CDR2 FQGNSA. Trimming pared 3 bases from V and 4 bases from J, leaving 9 bases between. The CDR3 reads CASSFQGSYGYTF. CDR3 nucleotides: TGTGCCAGCAGCTTCCAGGGGAGCTATGGCTACACCTTC.

CDR3 DNA sequence: TGTGCCAGCAGTGAGCTGGGGGGCCGAGAAGCTTTCTTT. It encodes CASSELGGREAFF. V and J are TRBV6-5 and TRBJ1-1; D may be TRBD1 (6 bases). V gave up 5 bases and J gave up 8 bases, with 15 bases separating them. The length of the CDR3 is 13 residues. Germline values: CDR1 MNHEY, CDR2 SVGAGI.

Concerning this clone itself: Other DNA sequences from this sample encode an identical CDR3 as well. V usage is TRBV9 and J usage is TRBJ2-1, with 8 nucleotides matching TRBD2. CDR3 length: 14 amino acids. V was pared by 2 bases and J by 6 bases, with 4 bases of the junction left unmatched. Germline CDR1 and CDR2: SGDLS and YYNGEE. This chain's CDR3 is CASSVQREGNEQFF. DNA for the CDR3: TGTGCCAGCAGCGTTCAACGGGAGGGCAATGAGCAGTTCTTC.

This rearrangement joins TRBV28 to TRBJ2-2; possible D gene TRBD1, 6 bases. Looked up from germline, CDR1 is MDHEN and CDR2 is SYDVKM. The ends were cut back, 6 bases at V and 3 bases at J, with 11 bases in the middle. The CDR3 loop spans 14 amino acids. This CDR3 is CASRDGTHTGELFF. The CDR3 bases are TGTGCCAGCAGGGACGGGACACACACCGGGGAGCTGTTTTTT.

Remarks on this clone: Mismatch with germline at one junction end may stem from a read error. This sequence joins TRBV18 and TRBJ2-1; D is unclear. CDR3 length: 13 residues. Germline V lookup: CDR1 KGHSH, CDR2 LQKENI. Here the CDR3 DNA reads TGTGCCAGCACACCGCCACTGAGGAATGAGCAGTTCTTC. Its protein product is CASTPPLRNEQFF.

This chain joins TRBV4-1 and TRBJ2-5, with 13 bases lining up with TRBD2. V lost 6 bases to trimming and J lost 1 base; unmatched junction nucleotides: 5. This CDR3 comprises 16 residues. Germline CDR1 is MGHRA and CDR2 is YSYEKL. Written as DNA, the CDR3 is TGCGCCAGCAGGTGGACTAGCGGGAGTGGCCAAGAGACCCAGTACTTC. Amino acid sequence: CASRWTSGSGQETQYF.

This clone was picked up a small number of times. The chain is built from TRBV6-6 and TRBJ2-7; 9 bases fit TRBD1. Germline trimming cut 10 bases from V and 2 bases from J; bases unmatched to any gene: 3. The germline CDR1 and CDR2 sequences are MNHNY and SVGAGI (reference sequence). The CDR3 extends over 12 amino acids. CDR3 sequence reads: CATGTGTYEQYF. CDR3 in DNA: TGTGCCACAGGGACAGGGACCTACGAGCAGTACTTC.

The chain uses TRBV7-8 and TRBJ1-3; a weak D match, TRBD1 (6 bases). Trimming took off 8 bases at V and 0 bases at J, with 8 bases between the two ends. Per the germline V gene, CDR1 is SGHVS and CDR2 is FQNEAQ. The length of the CDR3 is 13 residues. CDR3 nucleotide sequence: TGTGCCAGCGGACAGTCCTCTGGAAACACCATATATTTT. Translating it yields CASGQSSGNTIYF.

The V gene is TRBV11-1, the J gene TRBJ2-1, with TRBD2 matching 8 bases. CDR1 and CDR2 from the germline V gene are SGHAT and FQDESV (reference sequence). There are 15 residues in the CDR3. J lost 3 bases, V lost 6 bases, and 7 bases had no gene match. CDR3: CASRPLAGFYNEQFF. CDR3 DNA sequence: TGTGCCAGCAGACCCTTAGCGGGATTCTACAATGAGCAGTTCTTC.

This clone was counted between two and nine times. V gene TRBV18 combines with J gene TRBJ2-7, with TRBD1 identical over 9 bases. Germline loops: CDR1 KGHSH, CDR2 LQKENI. V lost 1 base and J lost 5; bases outside the gene matches: 0. The CDR3 spans 13 residues. The DNA for the CDR3 is TGTGCCAGCTCACCACGGACAGGGGACGAGCAGTACTTC. Amino acid sequence: CASSPRTGDEQYF.

On this clone: Other DNA sequences in this sample translate to the same CDR3. The chain has TRBV18 and TRBJ2-5; D is unclear. V was trimmed by 1 base and J by 1 base, leaving 7 bases between them. Germline CDR1 KGHSH, CDR2 LQKENI. The CDR3 extends over 14 amino acids. This chain's CDR3 is CASSPQATQETQYF. The CDR3 DNA is TGTGCCAGCTCACCACAGGCTACCCAAGAGACCCAGTACTTC.

V is TRBV2 and J is TRBJ1-2; 10 nucleotides align to TRBD1. Trimming at V came to 7 bases and at J to 8 bases, leaving 7 bases not matched to a gene. Germline assignment: CDR1 SNHLY and CDR2 FYNNEI. The CDR3 is 13 amino acids. CDR3 in amino acids: CASMTGQGLGYTF. In nucleotides, the CDR3 is TGTGCCAGCATGACGGGACAGGGGTTAGGCTACACCTTC.